The 6 T cell receptor beta chains below were found in one sample sequenced in a study of vaccination and CD4 T cells after COVID-19. The antigens for these receptors are not known. The Oncomine TCR Beta short-read assay was applied to DNA of cultured CD4+ T cells. MiXCR, applied by TCRdb to the PCR reads, yields one record per CDR3 protein. The sample contains roughly 25,000 distinct CDR3 sequences, around three fifths of which appear only once. As for treatment: approximately nine-day PBMC culture with coronavirus spike peptide pools or control peptides (ViraFEST assay). Sequenced material: CD4+ T cells from blood, cultured in vitro. Receptor source: a human donor who had recovered from COVID-19.

The V gene is TRBV18, the J gene TRBJ2-3; no reliable D call. The CDR3 totals 13 residues. Trimming pared 3 bases from V and 9 bases from J, leaving 13 bases between. Per germline, CDR1 KGHSH and CDR2 LQKENI. The CDR3 region is CASSPGLAETQYF. Here the CDR3 DNA reads TGTGCCAGCTCACCGGGTCTGGCGGAGACGCAGTATTTT. Looking up the rest from reference TRBV18 and TRBJ2-3 gives the full variable domain: NAGVMQNPRHLVRRRGQEARLRCSPMKGHSHVYWYRQLPEEGLKFMVYLQKENIIDESGMPKERFSAEFPKEGPSILRIQQVVRGDSAAYFCASSPGLAETQYFGPGTRLTVL.

The genes are TRBV7-3 and TRBJ2-1, with D hard to call. Germline V lookup: CDR1 SGHTA, CDR2 FQGTGA. There are 13 residues in the CDR3. Between the trimmed V and J ends, which lost 3 bases and 5 bases, there was a span of 8 bases. The CDR3 DNA reads TGTGCCAGCAGCTTGGTAGGGAACAATGAGCAGTTCTTC. This codes for CASSLVGNNEQFF.

This rearrangement joins TRBV6-1 to TRBJ1-1; a weak D match, TRBD1 (6 bases). Trimming took off 5 bases at V and 4 bases at J, with 14 bases between the two ends. The CDR3 is 14 residues long. Germline values: CDR1 MNHNS, CDR2 SASEGT. CDR3 nucleotide sequence: TGTGCCAGCAGTAACACAGGGTGGGGCACTGAAGCTTTCTTT. Its protein is CASSNTGWGTEAFF.

V and J are TRBV27 and TRBJ2-3; tentative D call: TRBD2 (7 bases). The V gene's germline CDR1 is MNHEY and CDR2 SMNVEV (reference sequence). Between the trimmed V and J ends, which lost 6 bases and 4 bases, there was a span of 20 bases. This CDR3 contains 16 residues. Here the CDR3 DNA reads TGTGCCAGCAGGAGGGTAGGGGGGGTGGGCCCAGATACGCAGTATTTT. It translates to CASRRVGGVGPDTQYF.

The J gene is TRBJ2-1, the V gene TRBV18; 12 bases agree with TRBD2. The V segment lost 3 bases and the J segment 2 bases; nucleotides outside the gene matches: 2. This CDR3 contains 16 residues. From germline, CDR1 is KGHSH and CDR2 LQKENI. The CDR3 loop reads CASSPLAGGAYNEQFF. CDR3 bases: TGTGCCAGCTCACCGCTAGCGGGGGGGGCCTACAATGAGCAGTTCTTC.

This clonotype was picked up a small number of times. This sequence joins TRBV6-2 or TRBV6-3 and TRBJ1-5; D is ambiguous. CDR3 length equals 14 residues. Looked up from germline, CDR1 is MNHEY and CDR2 is SVGEGT. Trimming left V 6 bases short and J 1 base short, with 10 bases between. CDR3: CASRSRGSNQPQHF. CDR3 bases: TGTGCCAGCAGAAGCAGAGGAAGCAATCAGCCCCAGCATTTT.